This T cell receptor (beta chain) stems from a study of blood T cells in healthy people across ages (dated by TCRdb to the mid-2010s). Study-level background: In model experiments, template switching captured roughly one uniquely barcoded TCR beta cDNA molecule for every two T cells. To track age-related changes in TCR beta repertoire diversity, the study relied on deep sequencing normalized with unique cDNA molecular identifiers. The study analyzed two additional independent replicas of 1 million unique cDNA reads from the same blood draw for two donors, one aged 18 to 30 and one aged 80 or older. The donors were split into four age groups: young (average about 16 years), middle-aged (about 40), aged (about 56) and long-lived (roughly 77). On the study overall, not on this receptor specifically: Because profiling used bulk unsorted PBMCs, naive and antigen-experienced compartments could not be compared conclusively. Because the CMV infection status of the donors was unknown, age-related changes in expanded clonotypes may potentially have been confounded. Observed TCR beta diversity correlated strongly with the percentage of naive T cells measured by flow cytometry. As age increased, observed TCR beta diversity per million T cells dropped in a roughly linear way, and a significant reduction was already evident by age around 41. Estimates of total diversity based on one million sequenced T cells were considered lower bounds and underestimates. Compared with the aged group, the long-lived group had more naive CD4+ T cells, fewer expanded clones and increased TCR diversity, a pattern suggesting age selection.

Taken from the germline V gene, the CDR1 and CDR2 loops are SQVTM and ANQGSEA. Taken from cysteine to phenylalanine, the CDR3 has 15 residues. Left in the record is the CDR3 DNA by itself, 45 bases read in frame from the first base. Receptor amplification or capture employed 5' RACE. Data came from an Illumina HiSeq 2500. The second PCR ran for roughly 7 to 11 cycles and used a J-beta primer mix along with a sample-barcoded 5' primer. A template-switch 5' adaptor carrying 12 random nucleotides introduced a unique molecular identifier onto each TCR beta cDNA molecule. At least 2.5 million CDR3-containing paired-end reads were obtained from each sample. The Mint cDNA synthesis kit, primed by a TRBC-specific oligonucleotide, was used to synthesize first-strand cDNA from all RNA. Following uracil-DNA glycosylase treatment, all cDNA underwent a first 18-cycle PCR with the universal primers M1SS and BC2_uni_R. The published analysis was carried out like this. For normalization, 1 million high-quality reads, each with a distinct molecular identifier, were randomly selected from each sample. Reads with shared molecular identifiers were discarded instead of being binned into consensus sequences. MiTCR, set to a Q25 quality threshold and the strictest error-elimination algorithm, was used for CDR3 identification, clonotype clustering and error correction. A nonparametric unseen species model using Euler transformation provided a lower-bound estimate of total TCR beta diversity. TCRdb applied fastp at Q25 and MiXCR to the public reads, then kept only in-frame beta chains. Identical CDR3 proteins give one entry, which carries the most common genes and DNA. It is TCRdb's table, rather than the study itself, that gives the V and J calls and clone size. This sample holds over 450,000 distinct CDR3 sequences; more than 20% were observed only once. The ten largest clones represent approximately 8.7% of the sample.

Systemically healthy Caucasian individuals from Russia, some 40 in total and aged about 6 to 90 years, were included as donors. Each donor gave ten milliliters of peripheral blood, collected into EDTA-treated Vacutainer tubes. Ficoll-Paque density-gradient centrifugation was used to isolate PBMCs, with at least 7 million obtained per sample. Total RNA was extracted from PBMCs with Trizol reagent, with at least 5.5 micrograms obtained per sample. For every donor, an aliquot of PBMCs went through flow cytometry to measure the percentages of naive CD45RAhigh/CD27high T cells. A note on this clonotype: Its antigen remains unidentified. One base away there is no much larger clone; base qualities are not given.

These data also featured in a second study, about T cells of mothers and their children. Per that second paper: Nine systemically healthy Caucasian individuals served as donors, namely three mothers together with their six children. cDNA synthesis used all of the extracted RNA, with roughly 1.5 ug of RNA in each 15 ul reaction. Sample barcodes and 2-4 random nucleotides were added via the M1S primer in the second PCR. Over 10 million TCR beta CDR3 reads came from each mother, compared with a few million reads from each child. Thymic selection similarly shapes TCR recombination output in related and unrelated pairs, with minor effect from inherited differences. Normalized repertoire overlap in related mother-child pairs was always slightly higher than in unrelated mother-child pairs, but the difference was never significant. No persistent microchimeric T cell clones were found, with a detection sensitivity of roughly 100 clones per million clonotypes. Deep NGS was used in the study to compare the TCR beta repertoires of mothers and children and to look for features that separate related mother-child pairs from unrelated individuals. Mothers averaged about 40 +/- 4 years of age and children averaged about 10 +/- 4 years. After adapter ligation with NEBNext reagents, the libraries were sequenced on Illumina HiSeq 2000 with 100+100 nt paired-end reads. To prevent cross-contamination, the mother and child libraries were prepared a month apart and were sequenced in separate runs. For each donor, somewhere between roughly 500,000 and 2,300,000 distinct TCR beta clonotypes were identified. Naive TCR beta clonotypes were estimated from low-frequency clonotypes matched to each donor's FACS-determined naive share, without sorting.

The sequence derives from a boy aged 5-17 years in good health. Sequencing used blood. Here the chain combines TRBV29-1 and TRBJ2-5; 11 bases in the middle match TRBD2. The DNA end favors TRBJ2-7, so the J call may be wrong. CDR3 sequence: CSVEVAGGSLYEQYF. The DNA sequence is as follows: TGCAGCGTTGAAGTAGCGGGAGGGTCCCTCTACGAGCAGTACTTC.